Listed here is a single T cell receptor (beta chain). Its antigen is not known. This sample stems from a study of CXCR3-negative and CXCR3-positive naive CD8 T cells. Study summary: The TRB read total, approximately 150 million, broke down to about 1.5 +/- 0.3 million reads per library.

This CDR3 comprises 13 residues. In germline, CDR1 is ENHRY, CDR2 SYGVKD. Via 5' RACE with UMI labels, TRB cDNA libraries were prepared. No DNA is given; TCRdb re-called the 5' RACE reads and lists each CDR3 protein once. Recorded for this sample: 150,000 to 160,000 distinct CDR3 sequences. Study-wide results and limits: Within a donor, both naive subsets shared TRBV-TRBJ usage, unlike memory cells. A higher hydrophobicity marked the TRB CDR3s of CXCR3-positive naive cells versus CXCR3-negative naive cells.

With more than 250,000 cells each, the CD8+ T cell subsets were individually sorted in triplicate. The CD45RO-CCR7+CD27+CD95- phenotype denoted naive CD8+ T cells. The origin of this receptor is a human donor in good health. Some clones in this sample may be carry-over from other donors' samples. The J gene is TRBJ2-5, the V gene TRBV10-3; TCRdb names TRBD1, which stays unverified in the absence of DNA. Specimen: naive CXCR3+ CD8+ T cells from blood. Subset specified: CD45RO-CCR7+CD27+CD95- naive CD8+ T cells expressing CXCR3 (TNR3+). The CDR3 loop is CAIRGQGEETQYF.